These 20 T cell receptor beta chains share one sample of origin, sequenced in a study of blood T cell repertoires in COVID-19. Profiling relied on immunoSEQ multiplex PCR, and the TCRdb table lists in-frame clones only, not all of them. The repertoire includes a few hundred thousand clones, approximately 88% of them detected once, and more than 8.5% sits in the top ten. The specimen sequenced was peripheral blood. The receptors stem from a woman between 65 and 79 years old with COVID-19, enrolled during active disease.

The rearrangement joins TRBV6-5 to TRBJ2-7; D is perhaps TRBD2 (5 bases). The CDR3 is 13 amino acids. V was trimmed by 6 bases and J by 6 bases, leaving 15 bases between them. Looked up from germline, CDR1 is MNHEY and CDR2 is SVGAGI. CDR3 region: CASSLTSFSEQYF. For the CDR3, the DNA is TGTGCCAGCAGCCTCACTAGTTTCTCCGAGCAGTACTTC.

The chain couples TRBV19 to TRBJ2-2; perhaps TRBD1 as D (5 bases). The V gene's germline CDR1 is LNHDA and CDR2 SQIVND (reference sequence). The length of the CDR3 is 14 residues. The ends were cut back, 4 bases at V and 6 bases at J, with 12 bases in the middle. This CDR3 is CASSTGLRSGELFF. The CDR3 DNA reads TGTGCCAGTAGTACAGGGCTCCGGTCCGGGGAGCTGTTTTTT. Looking up the rest from reference TRBV19 and TRBJ2-2 gives the full variable domain: DGGITQSPKYLFRKEGQNVTLSCEQNLNHDAMYWYRQDPGQGLRLIYYSQIVNDFQKGDIAEGYSVSREKKESFPLTVTSAQKNPTAFYLCASSTGLRSGELFFGEGSRLTVL.

V is TRBV6-5 and J is TRBJ2-7, with 7 positions matching TRBD2. Per germline, CDR1 MNHEY and CDR2 SVGAGI. The CDR3 spans 15 residues. Trimming removed 6 bases from V and 0 bases from J; junction bases left unmatched: 8. For the CDR3, the DNA is TGTGCCAGCAGCTCAAACCGGGACTACTCCTACGAGCAGTACTTC. It codes for CASSSNRDYSYEQYF.

This chain uses TRBV18 with TRBJ1-2; a weak D match, TRBD1 (6 bases). This CDR3 spans 15 amino acids. Germline CDR1 is KGHSH and CDR2 is LQKENI. The germline V and J ends were trimmed by 4 bases and 8 bases, with 20 bases remaining between them. CDR3 region: CASSRLDSNRDGYTF. CDR3 coding DNA: TGTGCCAGCTCACGTCTCGATTCTAACAGGGACGGCTACACCTTC.

V gene TRBV27 combines with J gene TRBJ1-6; D not certain. The V end was cut by 4 bases, the J end by 2 bases, with 12 bases between. CDR3 length: 16 amino acids. Germline lookup yields CDR1 MNHEY and CDR2 SMNVEV (reference sequence). DNA for the CDR3: TGTGCCAGCAGTTCCAATATGAGGGCCTATAATTCACCCCTCCACTTT. It translates to CASSSNMRAYNSPLHF.

The chain's CDR3 is CASSPLAGAVQPQHF. For the CDR3, the DNA is TGTGCCAGCAGTCCCCTGGCGGGGGCAGTTCAGCCCCAGCATTTT. The chain has TRBV27 and TRBJ1-5; D is perhaps TRBD1 (6 bases). With 5 bases removed from V and 6 bases from J, the gap between germline ends came to 17 bases. The CDR3 has 15 amino acids. Germline lookup yields CDR1 MNHEY and CDR2 SMNVEV (reference sequence).

This chain joins TRBV28 and TRBJ1-1; D perhaps matches TRBD1 (6 bases). V was shortened by 7 bases and J by 2 bases, with 14 bases between the two germline ends. The CDR3 loop spans 14 amino acids. CDR1 is MDHEN, CDR2 SYDVKM, per germline. CDR3 residues: CASTQGSINTEAFF. The CDR3, as DNA: TGTGCCAGCACACAGGGATCCATAAACACTGAAGCTTTCTTT.

The table lists this clone with a count of one. The rearrangement joins TRBV2 to TRBJ2-7; 7 bases agree with TRBD1. This CDR3 contains 15 residues. In germline, CDR1 is SNHLY, CDR2 FYNNEI. V lost 5 bases, J lost 7 bases, and 14 bases stayed unmatched. CDR3 region: CASSLTGEPTGEQYF. In nucleotides, the CDR3 is TGTGCCAGCAGTCTAACAGGGGAACCTACGGGGGAGCAGTACTTC.

In this sample, this clone turned up once. This chain connects TRBV11-2 to TRBJ2-1, with D possibly being TRBD2 (6 bases). The germline V gene has CDR1 SGHAT and CDR2 FQNNGV. The CDR3 contains 13 residues. V lost 3 bases and J lost 8, with 11 bases in between. CDR3 bases: TGTGCCAGCAGCTTCCGGGGGTGGGATGAGCAGTTCTTC. Its protein product is CASSFRGWDEQFF.

The chain carries TRBV27 and TRBJ2-7; 9 bases agree with TRBD1. Per germline, CDR1 MNHEY and CDR2 SMNVEV (reference sequence). This CDR3 is built from 16 residues. V was pared by 4 bases and J by 6 bases, with 13 bases of the junction left unmatched. CDR3 in DNA: TGTGCCAGCAGTTCCGCCCCGGGACAGGGTATTCGCGAGCAGTACTTC. Translating it yields CASSSAPGQGIREQYF.

This clone was observed a handful of times. The J gene is TRBJ2-3, the V gene TRBV19, with 9 nucleotides matching TRBD2. Germline CDR1 reads LNHDA; CDR2 reads SQIVND (reference sequence). CDR3 length: 18 amino acids. J gave up 0 bases and V 4 bases, and 11 bases lay outside the gene matches. CDR3 in DNA: TGTGCCAGTAGTACCCTCGGCGGTAGCGGGGGTAGCACAGATACGCAGTATTTT. Protein: CASSTLGGSGGSTDTQYF.

This chain connects TRBV7-9 to TRBJ2-7; no firm D call. Germline assignment: CDR1 SEHNR and CDR2 FQNEAQ (reference sequence). V was trimmed by 3 bases and J by 5 bases, leaving 2 bases between them. This CDR3 comprises 10 residues. CDR3 sequence: CASSFNEQYF. CDR3 bases: TGTGCCAGCAGCTTCAACGAGCAGTACTTC.

The gene calls are TRBV30 and TRBJ1-2, with a weak D call TRBD1 (5 bases). The CDR3 loop spans 14 amino acids. Germline-derived CDR1 and CDR2 are GTSNPN and SVGIG (reference sequence). The germline V and J ends were trimmed by 7 bases and 3 bases, with 18 bases remaining between them. The CDR3 nucleotides are TGTGCCTCGACTTCACCGGGGGGGGACTATGGCTACACCTTC. Encoded protein: CASTSPGGDYGYTF.

The chain combines TRBV19 with TRBJ1-1; 7 bases are a match to TRBD1. Germline lookup yields CDR1 LNHDA and CDR2 SQIVND (reference sequence). This CDR3 region has 15 residues. Losses at the gene ends were 1 base for V and 6 bases for J; bases not matched to a gene: 8. The CDR3 DNA follows: TGTGCCAGTAGTATAGCTAAGACAGGGTTTTCTGAAGCTTTCTTT. Translation: CASSIAKTGFSEAFF.

CDR3 sequence reads: CAWSVTGTGGSPLHF. DNA of the CDR3: TGTGCCTGGAGTGTAACCGGGACAGGGGGTTCACCCCTCCACTTT. The chain carries TRBV30 and TRBJ1-6, with 11 bases aligning to TRBD1. Germline V gene sequence: CDR1 GTSNPN, CDR2 SVGIG (reference sequence). V dropped 0 bases and J dropped 9; count of bases not matched to a gene: 4. The CDR3 is 15 residues long.

This clone is a singleton in its sample. DNA of the CDR3: TGTGCCTGGAGCGGGACGGGGGGTGAAAAACTGTTTTTT. Its translation is CAWSGTGGEKLFF. The V and J genes are TRBV30 and TRBJ1-4, with a possible D match to TRBD1 (5 bases). V was pared by 3 bases and J by 7 bases, with 12 bases between. The CDR3 loop spans 13 amino acids. Germline V CDR1 and CDR2: GTSNPN, SVGIG (reference sequence).

This clone came up once. This rearrangement joins TRBV30 to TRBJ1-3; maybe TRBD1 (5 bases). Trimming shortened V by 1 base and J by 4 bases, and 11 bases separated the two germline ends. Germline lookup yields CDR1 GTSNPN and CDR2 SVGIG (reference sequence). This CDR3 comprises 14 residues. This CDR3 reads CAWSGGAGGNTIYF. CDR3 sequence (DNA): TGTGCCTGGAGTGGGGGCGCGGGGGGAAACACCATATATTTT.

This chain links TRBV9 with TRBJ2-7; D may be TRBD2 (6 bases). The V end lost 0 bases, the J end lost 5 bases, and 15 bases lay between the germline ends. The V gene's germline CDR1 is SGDLS and CDR2 YYNGEE. The CDR3 contains 15 residues. The CDR3 loop reads CASSVEAGPGDEQYF. CDR3 DNA sequence: TGTGCCAGCAGCGTAGAAGCGGGCCCTGGCGACGAGCAGTACTTC.

The chain uses TRBV2 and TRBJ2-3; D is possibly TRBD1 (6 bases). This CDR3 region has 16 residues. The germline V gene encodes CDR1 SNHLY and CDR2 FYNNEI. V lost 5 bases, J lost 7 bases, and 22 bases lay in between. The CDR3 nucleotides read TGTGCCAGCAGTACGAATTCAGGGGCAGAGCGGTATACGCAGTATTTT. Translation: CASSTNSGAERYTQYF.

V is TRBV7-9 and J is TRBJ1-2, with 8 bases lining up with TRBD1. The V segment lost 3 bases and the J segment 7 bases; nucleotides outside the gene matches: 4. CDR3 size: 13 residues. CDR1 is SEHNR and CDR2 is FQNEAQ in the germline V gene (reference sequence). This chain's CDR3 is CASSFQGARGYTF. DNA of the CDR3: TGTGCCAGCAGCTTTCAGGGGGCGCGTGGCTACACCTTC.